This T cell receptor beta chain was sequenced during a study of technical replicates of blood from a handful of donors. Here immunoSEQ multiplex PCR was the method, and the copy in TCRdb shows in-frame clones only, minus some. The repertoire holds around 76,000 clones, approximately 96% seen once, with around 0.2% in the top ten. CDR1 and CDR2 (germline): SGHVS, FNYEAQ. The CDR3 spans 13 residues. Unmatched junction bases numbered 2, after V lost 3 bases and J lost 3 bases. The receptor comes from a human donor in good health. The source material was T cells isolated from PBMCs. V and J are TRBV7-6 and TRBJ2-7; 7 bases match TRBD2. DNA of the CDR3: TGTGCCAGCAGCTTGGGGGGGAACTACGAGCAGTACTTC. This translates into CASSLGGNYEQYF.